This entry lists 17 T cell receptor beta chains sequenced from one sample in a study of low-dose radiotherapy and immunotherapy resistance in tumors. Gene-specific TRAV and TRBV primers were used for first-strand cDNA, covering alpha and beta chains. TCRs were amplified for approximately 21 PCR cycles with a constant-region primer and V-primer adapter. TCRdb recomputed calls from the reads with MiXCR, one row per CDR3 protein. The table has about 71,000 distinct CDR3 sequences, around 30% seen once. Regarding time point: before trial treatment. The specimen comprised PBMCs, sampled before treatment. The receptors stem from a female donor with ovarian cancer.

On this clonotype itself: The likely explanation is a read error, given a far larger clone one base away. The rearrangement joins TRBV9 to TRBJ1-1; D gene unclear. The germline V gene encodes CDR1 SGDLS and CDR2 YYNGEE. V was clipped by 2 bases and J by 6 bases, with 17 bases between them. CDR3 length equals 15 residues. The CDR3 loop is CASSVRPADNAEAFF. In DNA, the CDR3 is TGTGCCAGCAGCGTTAGGCCAGCCGACAACGCTGAAGCTTTCTTT.

The rearrangement links TRBV7-2 to TRBJ2-3; 8 positions match TRBD2. Per germline, CDR1 SGHTA and CDR2 FQGNSA. The ends lost 0 bases at V and 1 base at J; junction bases unmatched: 0. The length of the CDR3 is 15 residues. The DNA for the CDR3 is TGTGCCAGCAGCTTAGCGACTAGCGGCACAGATACGCAGTATTTT. Translated, it gives CASSLATSGTDTQYF.

Concerning this clonotype: Since a far larger clone is one base different, this is likely a read error. J is TRBJ2-1 and V is TRBV13; D possibly corresponds to TRBD1 (6 bases). This CDR3 spans 15 amino acids. V shed 4 bases and J shed 5 bases, with 15 bases lying between them. Per the germline V gene, CDR1 is PRHDT and CDR2 is FYEKMQ (reference sequence). For the CDR3, the DNA is TGTGCCAGCAGCTCCTCGCCGGGACACCACAATGAGCAGTTCTTC. It encodes CASSSSPGHHNEQFF.

The chain couples TRBV9 to TRBJ2-3; 7 nucleotides align to TRBD1. The CDR3 is 14 residues long. Per germline, CDR1 SGDLS and CDR2 YYNGEE. Unmatched junction bases numbered 6, after V lost 6 bases and J lost 2 bases. CDR3 sequence reads: CASTPGQTTDTQYF. CDR3 sequence (DNA): TGTGCCAGCACCCCGGGACAGACCACAGATACGCAGTATTTT.

This clonotype came up once. The chain couples TRBV29-1 to TRBJ1-1, with a possible D match to TRBD1 (6 bases). The CDR3 is made up of 11 amino acids. Trimming took off 4 bases at V and 14 bases at J, with 17 bases between the two ends. Germline values: CDR1 SQVTM, CDR2 ANQGSEA. In DNA, the CDR3 is TGCAGCGTTGTATCAGGGGAGGGTCGGTTCTTT. Translated: CSVVSGEGRFF.

This clonotype was detected many times. The J gene is TRBJ1-2, the V gene TRBV4-1; tentatively, D is TRBD1 (5 bases). Trimming removed 3 bases at V and 5 bases at J, with 19 bases between. Germline CDR1 MGHRA, CDR2 YSYEKL. The CDR3 is made up of 16 amino acids. CDR3 sequence: CASSQIRVGEEYGYTF. The CDR3 nucleotides read TGCGCCAGCAGCCAGATAAGGGTAGGGGAGGAGTATGGCTACACCTTC.

This clonotype was seen at least ten times. V usage is TRBV28 and J usage is TRBJ1-2, with 7 bases aligning to TRBD1. The junction had 10 bases not matched to a gene; V was cut back by 5 bases and J by 10 bases. The CDR3 runs 13 residues. Germline V CDR1 and CDR2: MDHEN, SYDVKM. The CDR3 reads CASSVRQGPHYTF. The CDR3 region has the DNA TGTGCCAGCAGTGTTCGACAGGGCCCTCACTACACCTTC.

This clonotype was detected ten times or more. This chain connects TRBV30 to TRBJ1-6; D is possibly TRBD1 (6 bases). The germline V gene encodes CDR1 GTSNPN and CDR2 SVGIG (reference sequence). The CDR3 extends over 15 amino acids. The ends were cut back, 0 bases at V and 9 bases at J, with 15 bases in the middle. CDR3 DNA: TGTGCCTGGAGTGTATTAGGCAGGGGTGGTTCACCCCTCCACTTT. This translates into CAWSVLGRGGSPLHF.

This clonotype was picked up many times. This sequence joins TRBV5-1 and TRBJ2-2, with a possible D match to TRBD2 (6 bases). The CDR3 runs 16 residues. Trimming stripped 1 base from V and 4 bases from J, with 14 bases between. Germline loops: CDR1 SGHRS, CDR2 YFSETQ. For the CDR3, the DNA is TGCGCCAGCAGCTTGTCCGGCGGGGCCGGCACCGGGGAGCTGTTTTTT. It translates to CASSLSGGAGTGELFF.

This clonotype was found many times. The gene calls are TRBV28 and TRBJ2-7, with D perhaps TRBD2 (5 bases). V lost 6 bases and J lost 7, with 10 bases in between. This CDR3 contains 11 residues. CDR1 is MDHEN, CDR2 SYDVKM, per germline. The CDR3 here is CASSLRGEQYF. In DNA form, the CDR3 reads TGTGCCAGCAGCCTCCGGGGTGAGCAGTACTTC. Supplemented by reference TRBV28 and TRBJ2-7, the full variable domain reads DVKVTQSSRYLVKRTGEKVFLECVQDMDHENMFWYRQDPGLGLRLIYFSYDVKMKEKGDIPEGYSVSREKKERFSLILESASTNQTSMYLCASSLRGEQYFGPGTRLTVT.

CDR3: CASSLVPGGSRGEQFF. The CDR3 DNA is TGTGCCAGCAGCTTAGTCCCAGGGGGAAGTCGTGGTGAGCAGTTCTTC. This rearrangement joins TRBV7-6 to TRBJ2-1; 7 bases map to TRBD1. The CDR3 covers 16 residues. Per the germline V gene, CDR1 is SGHVS and CDR2 is FNYEAQ. Germline trimming cut 1 base from V and 9 bases from J; bases unmatched to any gene: 12.

A remark on this clonotype: It differs at one base from a far larger clone, so likely a read error. The chain has TRBV6-1 and TRBJ2-1, with 12 bases aligning to TRBD1. This CDR3 has 15 residues. The J segment lost 10 bases and the V segment lost 5 bases, leaving 9 bases of the junction unmatched. In germline, CDR1 is MNHNS, CDR2 SASEGT. In DNA form, the CDR3 reads TGTGCCAGCAGTTACGGGACAGGGGGCACCTACGAGCAGTTCTTC. Its translation is CASSYGTGGTYEQFF.

The chain carries TRBV6-2 or TRBV6-3 and TRBJ2-1; 9 nucleotides line up with TRBD2. The junction had 4 bases not matched to a gene; V was cut back by 6 bases and J by 4 bases. The germline V gene encodes CDR1 MNHEY and CDR2 SVGEGT. The CDR3 covers 14 residues. Here the CDR3 DNA reads TGTGCCAGCAGACTAGCGGGTAGATACAATGAGCAGTTCTTC. Its protein is CASRLAGRYNEQFF.

The gene calls are TRBV18 and TRBJ2-2; D is uncertain. Germline CDR1 KGHSH, CDR2 LQKENI. The CDR3 is made up of 16 amino acids. V gave up 0 bases and J gave up 0 bases, with 8 bases separating them. DNA for the CDR3: TGTGCCAGCTCACCACCAGCACAAACGAACACCGGGGAGCTGTTTTTT. Protein product: CASSPPAQTNTGELFF.

This clonotype has just a few counts. A far more abundant clone sits one base away, making this likely a read error. The chain links TRBV27 to TRBJ2-1; 12 bases line up with TRBD2. Trimming took 5 bases from V and 11 from J; bases not matched to a gene: 10. Germline CDR1 is MNHEY and CDR2 is SMNVEV (reference sequence). There are 15 residues in the CDR3. CDR3 amino acids: CASSPTGLAGGKQFF. The CDR3 nucleotides are TGTGCCAGCAGTCCTACGGGACTAGCGGGCGGCAAGCAGTTCTTC.

This clonotype was seen repeatedly, ten times or more. The chain has TRBV20-1 and TRBJ2-3, with TRBD1 matching 8 bases. Trimming at V came to 4 bases and at J to 0 bases, leaving 12 bases not matched to a gene. This CDR3 is 17 amino acids long. Germline lookup yields CDR1 DFQATT and CDR2 SNEGSKA (reference sequence). CDR3 sequence: CSATDRGRFSSTDTQYF. CDR3 nucleotide sequence: TGCAGTGCTACAGACAGGGGAAGGTTCTCTAGCACAGATACGCAGTATTTT.

This clonotype was picked up many times. This chain uses TRBV6-6 with TRBJ2-3; D gene uncertain. Germline V CDR1 and CDR2: MNHNY, SVGAGI (reference sequence). With 2 bases removed from V and 4 bases from J, the gap between germline ends came to 4 bases. CDR3 size: 12 residues. CDR3 nucleotide sequence: TGTGCCAGCAGTTACGAGTCAGATACGCAGTATTTT. This gives the protein CASSYESDTQYF.